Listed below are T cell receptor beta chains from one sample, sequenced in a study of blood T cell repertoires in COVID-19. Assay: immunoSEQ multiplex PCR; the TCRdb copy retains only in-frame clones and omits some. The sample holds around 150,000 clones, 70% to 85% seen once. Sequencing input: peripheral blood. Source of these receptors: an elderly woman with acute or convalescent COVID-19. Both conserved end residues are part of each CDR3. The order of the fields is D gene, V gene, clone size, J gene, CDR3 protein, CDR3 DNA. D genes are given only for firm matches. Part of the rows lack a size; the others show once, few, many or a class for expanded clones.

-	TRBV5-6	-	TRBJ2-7	CASSLVTGRLTYEQYF	TGTGCCAGCAGCTTGGTGACTGGGCGACTAACCTACGAGCAGTACTTC
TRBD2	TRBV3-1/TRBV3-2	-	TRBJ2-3	CASSQPGRGTDTQYF	TGTGCCAGCAGCCAACCAGGGAGGGGCACAGATACGCAGTATTTT
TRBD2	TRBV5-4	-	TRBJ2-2	CASSRLGTSGRSSGELFF	TGTGCCAGCAGCCGACTCGGGACTAGCGGGAGAAGTAGCGGGGAGCTGTTTTTT
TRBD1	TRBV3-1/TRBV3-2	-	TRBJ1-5	CASSQAAQGGNQPQHF	TGTGCCAGCAGCCAAGCTGCCCAGGGGGGCAATCAGCCCCAGCATTTT
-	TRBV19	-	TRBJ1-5	CASSRGLAQPQHF	TGTGCCAGTAGTAGGGGGCTGGCTCAGCCCCAGCATTTT
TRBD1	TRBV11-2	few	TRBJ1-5	CASSLTQGVQPQHF	TGTGCCAGCAGCTTAACACAGGGGGTTCAGCCCCAGCATTTT
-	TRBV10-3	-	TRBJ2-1	CAISEEGRGSNEQFF	TGTGCCATCAGTGAGGAGGGAAGAGGGAGCAATGAGCAGTTCTTC
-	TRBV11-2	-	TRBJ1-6	CASSLGSGPYSPLHF	TGTGCCAGCAGCTTAGGGTCAGGCCCCTATTCACCCCTCCACTTT
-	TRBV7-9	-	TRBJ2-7	CASSVGPAGQYF	TGTGCCAGCAGCGTCGGGCCGGCGGGGCAGTACTTC
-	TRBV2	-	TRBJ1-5	CASSGGTGQPQHF	TGTGCCAGCAGTGGTGGGACTGGGCAGCCCCAGCATTTT
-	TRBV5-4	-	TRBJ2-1	CASTRSGEILRYNEQFF	TGTGCCAGCACCCGGAGCGGTGAAATATTGAGATACAATGAGCAGTTCTTC
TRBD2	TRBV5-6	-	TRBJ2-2	CASSLFRLAGGTGELFF	TGTGCCAGCAGCTTGTTTCGGCTAGCGGGAGGTACCGGGGAGCTGTTTTTT
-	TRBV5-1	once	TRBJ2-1	CASSLALGGFVNEQFF	TGCGCCAGCAGCTTGGCCTTGGGGGGATTCGTAAATGAGCAGTTCTTC
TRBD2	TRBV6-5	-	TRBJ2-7	CASRDSSSGSFGQYF	TGTGCCAGCAGGGACTCCAGTAGCGGGAGCTTTGGGCAGTACTTC
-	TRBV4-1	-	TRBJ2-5	CASSQDRSQYQETQYF	TGCGCCAGCAGCCAAGATAGGAGCCAGTACCAAGAGACCCAGTACTTC
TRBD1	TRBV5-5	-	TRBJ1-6	CASSLTDRSSYNSPLHF	TGTGCCAGCAGCCTAACGGACAGGAGCTCCTATAATTCACCCCTCCACTTT
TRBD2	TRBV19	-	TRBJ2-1	CASTAGTSYWNEQFF	TGTGCCAGTACCGCCGGGACTAGTTACTGGAATGAGCAGTTCTTC
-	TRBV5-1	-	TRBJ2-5	CASSLDGRREETQYF	TGCGCCAGCAGCTTGGATGGGAGAAGAGAAGAGACCCAGTACTTC
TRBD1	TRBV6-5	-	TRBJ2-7	CASRKTGEVYEQYF	TGTGCCAGCAGGAAGACAGGGGAGGTCTACGAGCAGTACTTC
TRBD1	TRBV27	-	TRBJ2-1	CASSPKGQGFGGRSYNEQFF	TGTGCCAGCAGCCCTAAGGGACAGGGGTTCGGCGGGAGGTCCTACAATGAGCAGTTCTTC
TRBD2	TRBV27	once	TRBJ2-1	CASSLFPPLAGGDNEQFF	TGTGCCAGCAGTTTATTCCCTCCTCTAGCGGGAGGTGACAATGAGCAGTTCTTC
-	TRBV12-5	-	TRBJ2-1	CASGLLRGEQFF	TGTGCTAGTGGTTTGCTGCGAGGTGAGCAGTTCTTC
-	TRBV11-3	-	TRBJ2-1	CASSLDPLGGSTYNEQFF	TGTGCCAGCAGCTTAGATCCTTTGGGAGGTAGTACCTACAATGAGCAGTTCTTC
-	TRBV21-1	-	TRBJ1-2	CASLPGEEDYGYTF	TGTGCCAGCCTACCTGGGGAGGAAGACTATGGCTACACCTTC
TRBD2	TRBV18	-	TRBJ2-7	CASSPLLAGGDEQYF	TGTGCCAGCTCACCACTACTAGCGGGAGGGGACGAGCAGTACTTC
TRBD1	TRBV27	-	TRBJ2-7	CASSLKPGQNYEQYF	TGTGCCAGCAGTTTGAAACCGGGACAGAATTACGAGCAGTACTTC
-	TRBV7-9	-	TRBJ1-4	CASSITGTYGEKLFF	TGTGCCAGCAGCATTACCGGGACATACGGCGAAAAACTGTTTTTT
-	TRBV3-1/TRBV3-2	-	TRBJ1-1	CASSPQTPMNTEAFF	TGTGCCAGCAGCCCCCAGACACCGATGAACACTGAAGCTTTCTTT
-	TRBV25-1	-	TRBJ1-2	CASSGRQLYGYTF	TGTGCCAGCAGTGGAAGACAGCTTTATGGCTACACCTTC
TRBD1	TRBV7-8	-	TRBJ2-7	CASSKGTGSSYEQYF	TGTGCCAGCAGCAAAGGGACAGGGAGCTCCTACGAGCAGTACTTC
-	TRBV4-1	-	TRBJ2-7	CASSQISGEQYF	TGCGCCAGCAGCCAAATAAGCGGCGAGCAGTACTTC
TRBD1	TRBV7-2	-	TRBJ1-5	CASSLFGPQGAGNQPQHF	TGTGCCAGCAGCTTATTCGGGCCACAGGGGGCTGGCAATCAGCCCCAGCATTTT
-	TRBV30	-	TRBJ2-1	CARASAQYNEQFF	TGTGCCCGGGCCAGCGCCCAGTACAATGAGCAGTTCTTC
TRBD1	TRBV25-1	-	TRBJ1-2	CASKGQGIGDYTF	TGTGCCAGCAAGGGACAGGGTATTGGTGACTACACCTTC
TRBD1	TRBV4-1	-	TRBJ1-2	CASSAHIGTGGIYGYTF	TGCGCCAGCAGCGCTCACATAGGGACAGGTGGGATCTATGGCTACACCTTC
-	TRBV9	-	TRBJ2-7	CASSAGDSNEQYF	TGTGCCAGCAGCGCGGGAGACAGCAACGAGCAGTACTTC
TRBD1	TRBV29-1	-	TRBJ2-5	CSVARQGAGQETQYF	TGCAGCGTCGCCAGACAGGGGGCAGGGCAAGAGACCCAGTACTTC
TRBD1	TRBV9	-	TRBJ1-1	CASSGQPGTGGRKGPQAFF	TGTGCCAGCAGCGGGCAACCCGGGACAGGGGGACGCAAAGGACCCCAAGCTTTCTTT
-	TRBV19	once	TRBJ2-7	CASSPGGLGYEQYF	TGTGCCAGTAGTCCTGGCGGACTCGGATACGAGCAGTACTTC
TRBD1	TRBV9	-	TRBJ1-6	CASSPRQGRSPLHF	TGTGCCAGCAGCCCCCGACAGGGACGTTCACCCCTCCACTTT
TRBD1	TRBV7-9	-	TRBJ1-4	CASSVTGGGEKLFF	TGTGCCAGCAGCGTGACAGGGGGCGGGGAAAAACTGTTTTTT
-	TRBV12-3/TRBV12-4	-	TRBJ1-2	CASRVQGIHGYTF	TGTGCCAGCAGGGTACAGGGAATCCATGGCTACACCTTC
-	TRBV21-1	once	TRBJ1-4	CASNKGETSGAATNEKLFF	TGTGCCAGCAACAAAGGAGAGACTTCAGGGGCTGCAACTAATGAAAAACTGTTTTTT
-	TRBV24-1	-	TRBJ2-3	CATSDRSSADTQYF	TGTGCCACCAGTGACCGATCTAGCGCAGATACGCAGTATTTT
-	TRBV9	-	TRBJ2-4	CASRTEGSKNIQYF	TGTGCCAGCAGGACCGAGGGATCCAAAAACATTCAGTACTTC
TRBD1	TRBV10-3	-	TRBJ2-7	CAIGETGGGEQYF	TGTGCCATCGGGGAGACAGGGGGTGGCGAGCAGTACTTC
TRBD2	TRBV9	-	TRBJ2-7	CASSVGGSGTTYEQYF	TGTGCCAGCAGCGTAGGCGGTAGCGGGACCACCTACGAGCAGTACTTC
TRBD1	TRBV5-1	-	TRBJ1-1	CASSSGPTGGNTEAFF	TGCGCCAGCAGCTCCGGGCCGACAGGGGGAAACACTGAAGCTTTCTTT
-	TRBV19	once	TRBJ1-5	CASISDRPNQPQHF	TGTGCCAGTATCTCAGACAGACCCAATCAGCCCCAGCATTTT
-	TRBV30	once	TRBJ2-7	CAHGAGPYEQYF	TGTGCTCATGGGGCGGGGCCATACGAGCAGTACTTC